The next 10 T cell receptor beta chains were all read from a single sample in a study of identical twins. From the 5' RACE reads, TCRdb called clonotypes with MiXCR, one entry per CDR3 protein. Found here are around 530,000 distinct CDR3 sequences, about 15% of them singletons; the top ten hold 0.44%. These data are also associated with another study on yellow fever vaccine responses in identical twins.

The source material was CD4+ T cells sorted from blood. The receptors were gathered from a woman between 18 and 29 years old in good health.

CDR3 sequence (DNA): TGTGCCAGTAGTCGAGATGCTAGCGGGCTTCCCTACGAGCAGTACTTC. Translating it yields CASSRDASGLPYEQYF. The chain links TRBV19 to TRBJ2-7, with 8 bases aligning to TRBD2. This CDR3 spans 16 amino acids. V lost 5 bases, J lost 2 bases, and 11 bases stayed unmatched. The germline CDR1 and CDR2 sequences are LNHDA and SQIVND (reference sequence).

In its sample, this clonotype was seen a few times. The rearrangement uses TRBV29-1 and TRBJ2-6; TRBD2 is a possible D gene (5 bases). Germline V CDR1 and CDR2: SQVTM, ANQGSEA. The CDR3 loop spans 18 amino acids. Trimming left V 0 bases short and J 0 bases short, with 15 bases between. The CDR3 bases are TGCAGCGTTGAAGATTACGGTTACGGACTCTCTGGGGCCAACGTCCTGACTTTC. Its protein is CSVEDYGYGLSGANVLTF.

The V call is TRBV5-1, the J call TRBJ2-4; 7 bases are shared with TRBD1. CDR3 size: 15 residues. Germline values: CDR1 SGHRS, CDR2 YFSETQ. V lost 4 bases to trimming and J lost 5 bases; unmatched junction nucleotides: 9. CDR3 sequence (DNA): TGCGCCAGCAGCATGGGGCACAGGGGAGAAAACATTCAGTACTTC. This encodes CASSMGHRGENIQYF.

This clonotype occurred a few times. The DNA of the CDR3 is TGCAGCGTTGGGGACAGGGATTACAATGAGCAGTTCTTC. Its protein is CSVGDRDYNEQFF. V usage is TRBV29-1 and J usage is TRBJ2-1; 9 bases line up with TRBD1. The CDR3 is 13 amino acids. V dropped 4 bases and J dropped 4; count of bases not matched to a gene: 2. Germline V gives CDR1 SQVTM, CDR2 ANQGSEA.

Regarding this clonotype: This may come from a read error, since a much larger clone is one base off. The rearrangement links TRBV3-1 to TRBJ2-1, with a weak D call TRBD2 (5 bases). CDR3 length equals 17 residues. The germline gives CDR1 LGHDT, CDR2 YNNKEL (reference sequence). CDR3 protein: CASTQDALSGPYNEQFF. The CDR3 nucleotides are TGTGCCAGCACCCAAGATGCCCTCAGCGGACCCTACAATGAGCAGTTCTTC.

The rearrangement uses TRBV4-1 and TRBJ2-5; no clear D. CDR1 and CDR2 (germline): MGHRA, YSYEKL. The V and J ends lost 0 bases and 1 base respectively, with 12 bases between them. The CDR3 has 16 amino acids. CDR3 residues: CASSQDRGRPQETQYF. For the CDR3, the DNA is TGCGCCAGCAGCCAAGATCGCGGACGACCCCAAGAGACCCAGTACTTC.

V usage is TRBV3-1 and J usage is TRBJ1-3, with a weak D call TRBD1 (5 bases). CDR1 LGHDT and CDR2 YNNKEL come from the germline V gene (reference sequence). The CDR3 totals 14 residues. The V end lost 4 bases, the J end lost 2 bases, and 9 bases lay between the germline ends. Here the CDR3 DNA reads TGTGCCAGCAGCCTCAGGGATACTGGAAACACCATATATTTT. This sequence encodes CASSLRDTGNTIYF.

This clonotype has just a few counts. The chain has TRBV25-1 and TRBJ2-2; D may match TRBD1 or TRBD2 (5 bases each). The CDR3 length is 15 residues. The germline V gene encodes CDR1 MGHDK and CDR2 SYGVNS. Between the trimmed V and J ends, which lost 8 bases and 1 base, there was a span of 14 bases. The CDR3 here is CASLSEGLNTGELFF. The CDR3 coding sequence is TGTGCCAGCCTTAGTGAGGGGCTGAACACCGGGGAGCTGTTTTTT.

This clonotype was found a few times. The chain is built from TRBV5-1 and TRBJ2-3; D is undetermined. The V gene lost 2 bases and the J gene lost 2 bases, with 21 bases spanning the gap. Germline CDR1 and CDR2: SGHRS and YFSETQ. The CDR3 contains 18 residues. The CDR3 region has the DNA TGCGCCAGCAGCTTATCAGGTCGGGCGGTCCAGTTCACAGATACGCAGTATTTT. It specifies CASSLSGRAVQFTDTQYF.

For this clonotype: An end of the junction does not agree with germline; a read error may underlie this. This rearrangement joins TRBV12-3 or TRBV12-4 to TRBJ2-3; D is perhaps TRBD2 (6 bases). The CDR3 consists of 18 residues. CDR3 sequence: CACSLPYGTSAPGDTQYF. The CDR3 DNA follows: TGTGCCTGCAGCCTCCCCTACGGGACTTCAGCGCCAGGGGATACGCAGTATTTT.